The text below deals with one T cell receptor (beta chain). The data belong to a study of blood T cell repertoires in COVID-19. As originally analysed: From reference gene primer amplification, estimates of nucleated cell counts were derived. Measured with immunoSEQ multiplex PCR; TCRdb has only the in-frame clones, and not every one. That table supplies the V and J calls and clone size; D and trimming were determined from the DNA. The sample consists of 45,000 to 50,000 clones, nearly 85% of them appearing once. V lost 3 bases and J 1 base, leaving 6 bases between the germline ends. CDR3 size: 13 residues.

Sequencing used peripheral blood. The receptor was isolated from a man older than 75 in a cohort sampled during active COVID-19. The chain couples TRBV12-3 or TRBV12-4 to TRBJ1-1; D perhaps matches TRBD1 (5 bases). In DNA, the CDR3 is TGTGCCAGCAGTTTCGGGGGGAACACTGAAGCTTTCTTT. This gives the protein CASSFGGNTEAFF.